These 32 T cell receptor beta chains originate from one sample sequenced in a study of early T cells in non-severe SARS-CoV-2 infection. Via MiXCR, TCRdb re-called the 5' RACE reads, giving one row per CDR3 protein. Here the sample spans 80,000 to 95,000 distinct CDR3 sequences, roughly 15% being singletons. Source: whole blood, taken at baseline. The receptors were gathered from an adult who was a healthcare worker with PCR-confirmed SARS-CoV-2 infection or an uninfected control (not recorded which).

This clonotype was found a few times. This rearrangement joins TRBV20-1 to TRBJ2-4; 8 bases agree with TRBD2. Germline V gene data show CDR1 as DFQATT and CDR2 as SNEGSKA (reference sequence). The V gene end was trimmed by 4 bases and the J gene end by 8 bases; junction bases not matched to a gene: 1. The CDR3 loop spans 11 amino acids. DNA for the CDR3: TGCAGTGCTACTAGCGGGTACATTCAGTACTTC. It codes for CSATSGYIQYF.

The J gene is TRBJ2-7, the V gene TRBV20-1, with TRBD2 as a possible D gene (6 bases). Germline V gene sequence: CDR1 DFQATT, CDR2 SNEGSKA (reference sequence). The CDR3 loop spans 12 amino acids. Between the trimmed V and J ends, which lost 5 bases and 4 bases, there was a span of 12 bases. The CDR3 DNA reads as TGCAGTGCTCCTTTAGGAGGGTACGAGCAGTACTTC. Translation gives CSAPLGGYEQYF.

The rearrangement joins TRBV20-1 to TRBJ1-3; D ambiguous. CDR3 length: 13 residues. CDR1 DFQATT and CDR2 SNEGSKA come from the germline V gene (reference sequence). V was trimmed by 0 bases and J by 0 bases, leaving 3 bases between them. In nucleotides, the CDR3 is TGCAGTGCTAGAGAATCCTCTGGAAACACCATATATTTT. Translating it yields CSARESSGNTIYF.

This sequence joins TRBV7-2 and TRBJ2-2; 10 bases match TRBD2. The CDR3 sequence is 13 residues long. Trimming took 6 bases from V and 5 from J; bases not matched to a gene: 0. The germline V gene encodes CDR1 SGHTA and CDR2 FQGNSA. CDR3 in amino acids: CASRLAGTGELFF. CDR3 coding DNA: TGTGCCAGCAGACTAGCGGGGACCGGGGAGCTGTTTTTT.

CDR3 loop: CSARGMGGRTYEQYF. The CDR3 DNA follows: TGCAGTGCTAGAGGGATGGGAGGGAGAACTTACGAGCAGTACTTC. V and J are TRBV20-1 and TRBJ2-7; the match to TRBD2 covers 7 bases. The CDR3 has 15 residues. Per germline, CDR1 DFQATT and CDR2 SNEGSKA (reference sequence). V shed 1 base, J shed 4 bases, and the junction held 10 bases outside the gene matches.

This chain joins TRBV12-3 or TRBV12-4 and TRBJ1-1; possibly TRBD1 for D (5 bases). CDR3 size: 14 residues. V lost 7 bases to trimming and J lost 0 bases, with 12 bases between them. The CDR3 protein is CASTPGTVNTEAFF. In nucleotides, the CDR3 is TGTGCCAGCACTCCAGGGACGGTGAACACTGAAGCTTTCTTT.

The CDR3 coding sequence is TGTGCCAGCTCAGTCAGGCAGGGGACATCCTACGAGCAGTACTTC. The encoded protein is CASSVRQGTSYEQYF. The gene calls are TRBV18 and TRBJ2-7; possible D gene TRBD1, 6 bases. Germline assignment: CDR1 KGHSH and CDR2 LQKENI. This CDR3 contains 15 residues. V was trimmed by 5 bases and J by 1 base, leaving 15 bases between them.

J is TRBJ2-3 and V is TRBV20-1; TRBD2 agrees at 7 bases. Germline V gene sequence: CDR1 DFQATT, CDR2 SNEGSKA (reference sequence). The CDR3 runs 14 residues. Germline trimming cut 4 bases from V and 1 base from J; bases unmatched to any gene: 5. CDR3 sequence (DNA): TGCAGTGCTACTAGCGGTCTGGGCACAGATACGCAGTATTTT. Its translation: CSATSGLGTDTQYF.

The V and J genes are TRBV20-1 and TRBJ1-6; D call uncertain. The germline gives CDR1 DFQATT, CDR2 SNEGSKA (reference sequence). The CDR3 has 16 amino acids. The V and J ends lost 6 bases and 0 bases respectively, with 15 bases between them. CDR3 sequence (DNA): TGCAGTGCAAAACAGCGACTAAGCTCCTATAATTCACCCCTCCACTTT. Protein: CSAKQRLSSYNSPLHF.

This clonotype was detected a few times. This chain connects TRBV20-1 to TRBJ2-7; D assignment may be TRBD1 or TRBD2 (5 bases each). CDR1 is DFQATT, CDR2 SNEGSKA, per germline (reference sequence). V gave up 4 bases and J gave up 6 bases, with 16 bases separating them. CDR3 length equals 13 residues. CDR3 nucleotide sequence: TGCAGTGCTAATCGCAGGGACGAGGGCGAGCAGTACTTC. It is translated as CSANRRDEGEQYF.

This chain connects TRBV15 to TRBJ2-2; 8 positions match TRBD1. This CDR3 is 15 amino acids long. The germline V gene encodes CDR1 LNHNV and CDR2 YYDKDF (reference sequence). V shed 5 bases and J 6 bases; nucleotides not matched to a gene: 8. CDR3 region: CATSLTGGSAGELFF. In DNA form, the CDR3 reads TGTGCCACCAGCCTAACAGGGGGATCGGCCGGGGAGCTGTTTTTT.

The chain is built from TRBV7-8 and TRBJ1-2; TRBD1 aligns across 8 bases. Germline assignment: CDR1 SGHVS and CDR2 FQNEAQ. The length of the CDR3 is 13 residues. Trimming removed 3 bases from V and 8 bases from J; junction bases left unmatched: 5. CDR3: CASSFQGAEGYTF. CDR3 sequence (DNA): TGTGCCAGCAGCTTTCAGGGGGCGGAAGGCTACACCTTC.

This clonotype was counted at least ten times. For the CDR3, the DNA is TGTGCCAGCAATCCAGGGATACAGGCTAACTATGGCTACACCTTC. As protein: CASNPGIQANYGYTF. V gene TRBV2 combines with J gene TRBJ1-2, with a weak D call TRBD1 (5 bases). The CDR3 is 15 residues long. Looked up from germline, CDR1 is SNHLY and CDR2 is FYNNEI. V shed 7 bases and J shed 0 bases, with 15 bases lying between them.

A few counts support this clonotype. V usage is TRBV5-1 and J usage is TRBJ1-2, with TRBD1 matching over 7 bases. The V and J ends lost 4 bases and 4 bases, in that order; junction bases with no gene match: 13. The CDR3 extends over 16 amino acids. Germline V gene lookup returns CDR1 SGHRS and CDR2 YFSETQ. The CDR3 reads CASSVGTDRRGYGYTF. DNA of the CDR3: TGCGCCAGCAGCGTGGGGACAGATCGTCGAGGCTATGGCTACACCTTC.

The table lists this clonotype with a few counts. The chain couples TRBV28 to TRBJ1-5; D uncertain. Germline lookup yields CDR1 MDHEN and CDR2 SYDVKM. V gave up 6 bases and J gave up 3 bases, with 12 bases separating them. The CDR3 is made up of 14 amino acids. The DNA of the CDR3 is TGTGCCAGCAGAAGGGAGCGGCTCAATCAGCCCCAGCATTTT. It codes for CASRRERLNQPQHF.

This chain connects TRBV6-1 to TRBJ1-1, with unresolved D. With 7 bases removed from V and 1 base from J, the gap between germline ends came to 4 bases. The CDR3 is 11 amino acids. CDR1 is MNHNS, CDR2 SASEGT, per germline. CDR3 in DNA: TGTGCCAGCACTGGGAACACTGAAGCTTTCTTT. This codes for CASTGNTEAFF.

This CDR3 is CASSWTSGRNEQFF. CDR3 coding DNA: TGTGCCAGCAGCTGGACTAGCGGGAGGAATGAGCAGTTCTTC. The V and J genes are TRBV7-3 and TRBJ2-1; 14 nucleotides line up with TRBD2. The CDR3 spans 14 residues. The trim removed 4 bases at V and 7 bases at J, leaving 0 bases unmatched. Germline V gives CDR1 SGHTA, CDR2 FQGTGA.

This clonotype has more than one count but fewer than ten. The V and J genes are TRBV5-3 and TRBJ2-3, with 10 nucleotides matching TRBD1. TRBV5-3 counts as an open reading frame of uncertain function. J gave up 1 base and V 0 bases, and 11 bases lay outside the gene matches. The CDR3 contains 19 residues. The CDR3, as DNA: TGTGCCAGAAGCTTGGCAGGGACAGGGGCCTCTTCACGCACAGATACGCAGTATTTT. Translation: CARSLAGTGASSRTDTQYF.

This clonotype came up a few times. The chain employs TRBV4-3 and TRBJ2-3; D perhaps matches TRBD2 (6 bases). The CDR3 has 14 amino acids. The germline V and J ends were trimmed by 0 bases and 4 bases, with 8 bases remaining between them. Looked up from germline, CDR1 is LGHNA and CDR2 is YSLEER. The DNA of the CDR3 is TGCGCCAGCAGCCAAGATTCGGGGGCAGATACGCAGTATTTT. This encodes CASSQDSGADTQYF.

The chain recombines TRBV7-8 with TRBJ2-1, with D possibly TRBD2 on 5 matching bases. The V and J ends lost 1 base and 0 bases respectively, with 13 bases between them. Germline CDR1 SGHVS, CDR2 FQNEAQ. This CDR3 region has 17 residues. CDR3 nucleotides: TGTGCCAGCAGCTTAGTCCCACCGGGGTACTCCTACAATGAGCAGTTCTTC. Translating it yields CASSLVPPGYSYNEQFF.

The CDR3 reads CASSYSMDRVLYQPQHF. The CDR3 bases are TGTGCCAGCAGTTACTCGATGGACAGGGTCTTATATCAGCCCCAGCATTTT. The J gene is TRBJ1-5, the V gene TRBV6-2 or TRBV6-3, with 8 bases that match TRBD1. J was trimmed by 5 bases and V by 0 bases; bases with no gene match: 9. Germline V lookup: CDR1 MNHEY, CDR2 SVGEGT. The CDR3 consists of 17 residues.

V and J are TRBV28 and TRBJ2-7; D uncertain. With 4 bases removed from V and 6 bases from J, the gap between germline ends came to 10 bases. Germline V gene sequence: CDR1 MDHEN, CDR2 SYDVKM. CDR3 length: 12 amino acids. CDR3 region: CASSSQVFEQYF. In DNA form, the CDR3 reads TGTGCCAGCAGTTCTCAAGTGTTCGAGCAGTACTTC.

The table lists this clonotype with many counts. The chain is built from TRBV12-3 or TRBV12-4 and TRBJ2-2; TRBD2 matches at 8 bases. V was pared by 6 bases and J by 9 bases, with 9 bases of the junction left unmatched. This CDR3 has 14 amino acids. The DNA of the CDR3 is TGTGCCAGCAGACATCCGGGAGGGCCCCGGGAGCTGTTTTTT. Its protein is CASRHPGGPRELFF.

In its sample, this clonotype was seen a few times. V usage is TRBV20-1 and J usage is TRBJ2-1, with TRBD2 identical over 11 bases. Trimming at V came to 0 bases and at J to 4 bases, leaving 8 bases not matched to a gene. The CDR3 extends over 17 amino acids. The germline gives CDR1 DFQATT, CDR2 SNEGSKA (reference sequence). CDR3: CSARELSGRAGYNEQFF. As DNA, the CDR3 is TGCAGTGCTAGAGAACTTAGCGGGAGGGCCGGTTACAATGAGCAGTTCTTC.

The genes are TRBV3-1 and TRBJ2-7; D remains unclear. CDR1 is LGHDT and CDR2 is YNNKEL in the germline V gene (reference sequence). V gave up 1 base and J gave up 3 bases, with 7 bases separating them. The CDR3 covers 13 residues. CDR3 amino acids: CASSQGVNYEQYF. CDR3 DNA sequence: TGTGCCAGCAGCCAAGGAGTAAACTACGAGCAGTACTTC.

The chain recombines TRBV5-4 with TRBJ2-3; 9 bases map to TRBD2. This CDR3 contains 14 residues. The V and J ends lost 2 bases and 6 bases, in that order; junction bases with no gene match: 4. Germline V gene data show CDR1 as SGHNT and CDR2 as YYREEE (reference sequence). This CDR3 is CASSFGGGADTQYF. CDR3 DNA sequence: TGTGCCAGCAGCTTTGGCGGGGGGGCGGATACGCAGTATTTT.

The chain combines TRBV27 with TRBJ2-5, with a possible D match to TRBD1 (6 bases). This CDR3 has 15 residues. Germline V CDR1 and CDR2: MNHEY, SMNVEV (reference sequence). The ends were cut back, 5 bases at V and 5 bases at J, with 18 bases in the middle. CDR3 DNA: TGTGCCAGCAGTCCAACCGCAGGGGATACGGAGACCCAGTACTTC. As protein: CASSPTAGDTETQYF.

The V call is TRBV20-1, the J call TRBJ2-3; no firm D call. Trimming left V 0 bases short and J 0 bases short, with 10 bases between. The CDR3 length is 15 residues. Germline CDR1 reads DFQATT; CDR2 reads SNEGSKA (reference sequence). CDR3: CSAREAGGSTDTQYF. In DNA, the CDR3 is TGCAGTGCTAGAGAAGCTGGCGGTAGCACAGATACGCAGTATTTT.

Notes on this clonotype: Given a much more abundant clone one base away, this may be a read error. The CDR3, as DNA: TGTGCCAGCAGCCGGTACACAGATACGCAGTATTTT. This sequence encodes CASSRYTDTQYF. This chain joins TRBV7-2 and TRBJ2-3; D not certain. V lost 5 bases, J lost 2 bases, and 5 bases lay in between. The CDR3 covers 12 residues. The V gene's germline CDR1 is SGHTA and CDR2 FQGNSA.

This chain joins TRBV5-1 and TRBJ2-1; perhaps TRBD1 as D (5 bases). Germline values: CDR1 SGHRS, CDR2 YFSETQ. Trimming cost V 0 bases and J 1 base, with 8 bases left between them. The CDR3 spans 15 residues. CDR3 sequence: CASSLDRRSYNEQFF. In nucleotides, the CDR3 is TGCGCCAGCAGCTTGGACAGGCGTTCCTACAATGAGCAGTTCTTC.

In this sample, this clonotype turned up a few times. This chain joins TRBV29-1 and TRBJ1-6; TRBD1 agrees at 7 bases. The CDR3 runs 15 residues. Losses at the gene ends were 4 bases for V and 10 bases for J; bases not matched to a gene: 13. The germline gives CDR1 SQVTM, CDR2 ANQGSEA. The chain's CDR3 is CSVATGSAGSSPLHF. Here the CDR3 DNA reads TGCAGCGTTGCGACAGGGTCAGCGGGATCGTCACCCCTCCACTTT. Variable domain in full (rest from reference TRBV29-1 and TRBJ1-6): SAVISQKPSRDICQRGTSLTIQCQVDSQVTMMFWYRQQPGQSLTLIATANQGSEATYESGFVIDKFPISRPNLTFSTLTVSNMSPEDSSIYLCSVATGSAGSSPLHFGNGTRLTVT.

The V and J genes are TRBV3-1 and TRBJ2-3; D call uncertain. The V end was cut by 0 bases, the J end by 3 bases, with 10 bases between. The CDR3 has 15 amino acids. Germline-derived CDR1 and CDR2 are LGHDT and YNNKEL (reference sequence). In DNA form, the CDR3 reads TGTGCCAGCAGCCAAGATCGATGGGGTACAGATACGCAGTATTTT. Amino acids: CASSQDRWGTDTQYF.